These 30 T cell receptor beta chains originate from one sample sequenced in a study of blood T cell repertoires in COVID-19. Some clones are missing from TCRdb's copy, which holds only in-frame ones; the method was immunoSEQ multiplex PCR. The profile covers about 250,000 clones, with 75% to 90% appearing a single time and under 2.5% taken by the ten largest. Sequenced sample: PBMCs or T cells enriched from blood (not recorded which). These receptors originate from a woman aged 18-29 years who had recovered from COVID-19.

This chain connects TRBV18 to TRBJ1-2; 9 nucleotides align to TRBD1. Germline trimming cut 3 bases from V and 2 bases from J; bases unmatched to any gene: 10. CDR1 KGHSH and CDR2 LQKENI come from the germline V gene. CDR3 length: 17 amino acids. The CDR3 here is CASSPTGQGPSNYGYTF. For the CDR3, the DNA is TGTGCCAGCTCACCTACGGGACAGGGTCCCTCGAACTATGGCTACACCTTC. Based on the CDR3 plus reference TRBV18 and TRBJ1-2, the full variable domain is NAGVMQNPRHLVRRRGQEARLRCSPMKGHSHVYWYRQLPEEGLKFMVYLQKENIIDESGMPKERFSAEFPKEGPSILRIQQVVRGDSAAYFCASSPTGQGPSNYGYTFGSGTRLTVV.

The chain links TRBV7-9 to TRBJ1-3, with D possibly TRBD1 on 5 matching bases. Looked up from germline, CDR1 is SEHNR and CDR2 is FQNEAQ (reference sequence). The CDR3 spans 14 residues. Trimming stripped 3 bases from V and 5 bases from J, with 11 bases between. The CDR3 region is CASSFTGDRNTIYF. The DNA for the CDR3 is TGTGCCAGCAGCTTCACGGGGGATAGAAACACCATATATTTT.

The genes are TRBV5-4 and TRBJ2-1; 11 bases line up with TRBD2. This CDR3 has 16 residues. Germline V gives CDR1 SGHNT, CDR2 YYREEE (reference sequence). The V and J ends lost 0 bases and 8 bases, in that order; junction bases with no gene match: 7. The CDR3 here is CASSLGGLAGGDEQFF. The CDR3 DNA reads TGTGCCAGCAGCTTGGGAGGGCTAGCGGGGGGCGATGAGCAGTTCTTC.

The genes are TRBV7-9 and TRBJ1-1; no clear D gene. Germline CDR1 reads SEHNR; CDR2 reads FQNEAQ (reference sequence). Deletions cut 5 bases from V and 0 bases from J, with 10 bases between. The CDR3 is made up of 14 amino acids. The CDR3 nucleotides read TGTGCCAGCAGCCCCTTTACAGTGAACACTGAAGCTTTCTTT. Amino acid sequence: CASSPFTVNTEAFF.

This clone was recorded only once. This chain joins TRBV28 and TRBJ1-3; possible D gene TRBD1, 5 bases. The germline gives CDR1 MDHEN, CDR2 SYDVKM. The CDR3 sequence is 15 residues long. Trimming took off 3 bases at V and 5 bases at J, with 14 bases between the two ends. This chain's CDR3 is CASSLLGARRNTIYF. CDR3 sequence (DNA): TGTGCCAGCAGTTTGCTAGGGGCCAGACGAAACACCATATATTTT.

V gene TRBV9 combines with J gene TRBJ1-5, with D hard to call. Trimming took 0 bases from V and 0 from J, leaving 4 bases between them. Germline V gene sequence: CDR1 SGDLS, CDR2 YYNGEE. CDR3 length: 14 residues. Written as DNA, the CDR3 is TGTGCCAGCAGCGTAGACAGTAGCAATCAGCCCCAGCATTTT. This gives the protein CASSVDSSNQPQHF.

J is TRBJ2-1 and V is TRBV27; no clear D gene. The CDR3 totals 14 residues. Germline V gene data show CDR1 as MNHEY and CDR2 as SMNVEV (reference sequence). V was pared by 1 base and J by 4 bases, with 8 bases between. CDR3 bases: TGTGCCAGCAGTTTATTGGCAGGTTACAATGAGCAGTTCTTC. It specifies CASSLLAGYNEQFF.

J is TRBJ1-1 and V is TRBV5-1, with a weak D call TRBD1 (5 bases). Per germline, CDR1 SGHRS and CDR2 YFSETQ. Trimming removed 0 bases at V and 1 base at J, with 10 bases between. The length of the CDR3 is 15 residues. CDR3 amino acids: CASSLVGQGNTEAFF. CDR3 in DNA: TGCGCCAGCAGCTTGGTTGGGCAGGGGAACACTGAAGCTTTCTTT. Based on the CDR3 plus reference TRBV5-1 and TRBJ1-1, the full variable domain is KAGVTQTPRYLIKTRGQQVTLSCSPISGHRSVSWYQQTPGQGLQFLFEYFSETQRNKGNFPGRFSGRQFSNSRSEMNVSTLELGDSALYLCASSLVGQGNTEAFFGQGTRLTVV.

CDR3 coding DNA: TGTGCCAGCAGCTTAGCGCGGGGGAACACTGAAGCTTTCTTT. It codes for CASSLARGNTEAFF. V usage is TRBV7-9 and J usage is TRBJ1-1; D unresolved. The germline V gene has CDR1 SEHNR and CDR2 FQNEAQ (reference sequence). Deletions cut 0 bases from V and 1 base from J, with 6 bases between. The length of the CDR3 is 14 residues.

The CDR3: CASSVGLAGDSYNEQFF. The DNA for the CDR3 is TGTGCCAGCAGCGTAGGCCTAGCGGGGGACTCCTACAATGAGCAGTTCTTC. V usage is TRBV9 and J usage is TRBJ2-1, with 10 bases aligning to TRBD2. The germline gives CDR1 SGDLS, CDR2 YYNGEE. V shed 0 bases, J shed 0 bases, and the junction held 3 bases outside the gene matches. The length of the CDR3 is 17 residues.

The rearrangement uses TRBV19 and TRBJ2-7; TRBD2 matches 10 bases. The CDR3 sequence is 14 residues long. The germline V gene has CDR1 LNHDA and CDR2 SQIVND (reference sequence). V dropped 7 bases and J dropped 5; count of bases not matched to a gene: 8. CDR3 DNA: TGTGCCAGTAAAAAGCGGGGGGGACTCGACGAGCAGTACTTC. It encodes CASKKRGGLDEQYF.

CDR3 sequence: CASSATENSPLHF. In DNA, the CDR3 is TGCGCCAGCAGTGCTACAGAGAATTCACCCCTCCACTTT. V is TRBV10-2 and J is TRBJ1-6; D is undetermined. Germline loops: CDR1 WSHSY, CDR2 SAAADI. V was clipped by 4 bases and J by 7 bases, with 8 bases between them. CDR3 size: 13 residues.

The chain is built from TRBV7-3 and TRBJ1-2; D is ambiguous. Germline V CDR1 and CDR2: SGHTA, FQGTGA. The CDR3 is 13 residues long. The V gene lost 3 bases and the J gene lost 1 base, with 6 bases spanning the gap. The CDR3 DNA follows: TGTGCCAGCAGCTTCGAGGGTAACTATGGCTACACCTTC. Amino acid sequence: CASSFEGNYGYTF.

V is TRBV7-8 and J is TRBJ1-2; 7 bases are a match to TRBD1. The CDR3 has 14 residues. The ends lost 5 bases at V and 8 bases at J; junction bases unmatched: 11. The germline CDR1 and CDR2 sequences are SGHVS and FQNEAQ. In DNA form, the CDR3 reads TGTGCCAGCAGCCAAGAGGTGACAGGGCGAGGCTACACCTTC. Its translation: CASSQEVTGRGYTF.

V is TRBV13 and J is TRBJ1-2, with no clear D. The CDR3 runs 14 residues. Deletions cut 5 bases from V and 2 bases from J, with 12 bases between. Per the germline V gene, CDR1 is PRHDT and CDR2 is FYEKMQ (reference sequence). Here the CDR3 reads CASSPLRRNYGYTF. CDR3 nucleotide sequence: TGTGCCAGCAGCCCGCTAAGGAGAAACTATGGCTACACCTTC.

The chain employs TRBV5-1 and TRBJ1-5; TRBD1 matches 9 bases. V lost 0 bases to trimming and J lost 6 bases; unmatched junction nucleotides: 7. The CDR3 has 16 amino acids. CDR1 SGHRS and CDR2 YFSETQ come from the germline V gene. This CDR3 reads CASSLVRDRVSQPQHF. The CDR3 region has the DNA TGCGCCAGCAGCTTGGTTAGGGACAGGGTTTCTCAGCCCCAGCATTTT.

CDR3 DNA sequence: TGTGCCAGCAGCGTAGGAGAGCGGGGGAGTTGGGGGACCCAGTACTTC. This sequence encodes CASSVGERGSWGTQYF. This chain connects TRBV9 to TRBJ2-5; TRBD2 aligns across 8 bases. Trimming at V came to 0 bases and at J to 7 bases, leaving 11 bases not matched to a gene. This CDR3 contains 16 residues. In germline, CDR1 is SGDLS, CDR2 YYNGEE.

The chain uses TRBV7-8 and TRBJ1-5; 9 nucleotides align to TRBD1. After removal of 2 bases from V and 3 bases from J, the junction contained 5 bases not matched to a gene. CDR3 size: 16 residues. Germline CDR1 reads SGHVS; CDR2 reads FQNEAQ. The CDR3: CASSLRTGENNQPQHF. The CDR3 DNA sequence: TGTGCCAGCAGCTTAAGGACAGGGGAAAACAATCAGCCCCAGCATTTT.

The genes are TRBV29-1 and TRBJ1-1; 9 positions agree with TRBD1. This CDR3 has 15 residues. In germline, CDR1 is SQVTM, CDR2 ANQGSEA. J was trimmed by 8 bases and V by 0 bases; bases with no gene match: 10. The CDR3 is CSVEDFDRGMREAFF. The CDR3 DNA is TGCAGCGTTGAAGACTTTGACAGGGGGATGCGGGAAGCTTTCTTT.

The chain has TRBV7-9 and TRBJ1-2; 7 bases agree with TRBD1. This CDR3 has 14 residues. Germline V gives CDR1 SEHNR, CDR2 FQNEAQ (reference sequence). Losses at the gene ends were 3 bases for V and 7 bases for J; bases not matched to a gene: 8. DNA for the CDR3: TGTGCCAGCAGCTTGTCCCAGGGGGAGTCTGGCTACACCTTC. Translating it yields CASSLSQGESGYTF.

The chain recombines TRBV7-9 with TRBJ1-1, with TRBD1 matching 7 bases. This CDR3 spans 14 amino acids. J was trimmed by 4 bases and V by 5 bases; bases with no gene match: 7. CDR1 and CDR2 from the germline V gene are SEHNR and FQNEAQ (reference sequence). DNA for the CDR3: TGTGCCAGCAGCGTAACAGGGGATTTCACTGAAGCTTTCTTT. Translating it yields CASSVTGDFTEAFF.

With respect to this clone: One end of the junction varies from germline; a read error may be responsible. The chain uses TRBV11-2 and TRBJ1-3; D is ambiguous. CDR3 length: 17 amino acids. Germline loops: CDR1 SGHAT, CDR2 FQNNGV. Written as DNA, the CDR3 is TGTGCCAGCAGCCCCTTAAGCGGCGTGGGCTCTCGAAACACCATATATTTT. It is translated as CASSPLSGVGSRNTIYF.

The CDR3: CASSFFTSGGTYEQYF. CDR3 sequence (DNA): TGTGCCAGCAGCTTTTTTACTAGCGGGGGAACCTACGAGCAGTACTTC. The chain employs TRBV3-1 (or the pseudogene TRBV3-2) and TRBJ2-7; 11 bases are a match to TRBD2. The CDR3 loop spans 16 amino acids. Germline assignment: CDR1 LGHDT and CDR2 YNNKEL (reference sequence). V lost 5 bases and J lost 2; bases outside the gene matches: 8.

V usage is TRBV7-9 and J usage is TRBJ2-3; 11 nucleotides line up with TRBD2. Germline lookup yields CDR1 SEHNR and CDR2 FQNEAQ (reference sequence). This CDR3 has 18 amino acids. V lost 3 bases, J lost 0 bases, and 8 bases stayed unmatched. CDR3 loop: CASSFLAGGFASTDTQYF. The CDR3 nucleotides read TGTGCCAGCAGCTTCCTAGCGGGGGGATTTGCTAGCACAGATACGCAGTATTTT.

The chain links TRBV29-1 to TRBJ1-1; D ambiguous. V was clipped by 3 bases and J by 6 bases, with 11 bases between them. Looked up from germline, CDR1 is SQVTM and CDR2 is ANQGSEA. The CDR3 spans 12 residues. The chain's CDR3 is CSVDAGRAEAFF. Written as DNA, the CDR3 is TGCAGCGTTGACGCCGGGAGAGCTGAAGCTTTCTTT.

J is TRBJ1-2 and V is TRBV19; D is perhaps TRBD1 (6 bases). Germline V lookup: CDR1 LNHDA, CDR2 SQIVND (reference sequence). Trimming shortened V by 5 bases and J by 4 bases, and 17 bases separated the two germline ends. CDR3 length equals 15 residues. CDR3 nucleotide sequence: TGTGCCAGTAGTTGGAGGGGGACTACTAGCTATGGCTACACCTTC. This encodes CASSWRGTTSYGYTF. The entire variable domain, with the rest obtained from reference TRBV19 and TRBJ1-2, is as follows: DGGITQSPKYLFRKEGQNVTLSCEQNLNHDAMYWYRQDPGQGLRLIYYSQIVNDFQKGDIAEGYSVSREKKESFPLTVTSAQKNPTAFYLCASSWRGTTSYGYTFGSGTRLTVV.

This chain connects TRBV3-1 (or the pseudogene TRBV3-2) to TRBJ2-2; D gene unclear. The CDR3 consists of 14 residues. Between the trimmed V and J ends, which lost 0 bases and 5 bases, there was a span of 7 bases. Looked up from germline, CDR1 is LGHDT and CDR2 is YNNKEL (reference sequence). The CDR3 sequence: CASSQDPSTGELFF. CDR3 DNA: TGTGCCAGCAGCCAAGACCCCTCTACCGGGGAGCTGTTTTTT.

V is TRBV30 and J is TRBJ1-5; D gene ambiguous. V was cut by 0 bases and J by 7 bases, with 7 bases left in between. The CDR3 loop spans 12 amino acids. The germline gives CDR1 GTSNPN, CDR2 SVGIG (reference sequence). CDR3 sequence reads: CAWSVHTQPQHF. CDR3 bases: TGTGCCTGGAGTGTACATACCCAGCCCCAGCATTTT.

The chain is built from TRBV6-4 and TRBJ2-1; D is unclear. The CDR3 is 13 amino acids. Germline V gene data show CDR1 as MRHNA and CDR2 as SNTAGT. V shed 3 bases and J shed 5 bases, with 8 bases lying between them. In nucleotides, the CDR3 is TGTGCCAGCAGTGAGTCGGGTAACAATGAGCAGTTCTTC. As protein: CASSESGNNEQFF.

In the case of this clone: Other DNA sequences in the same sample also yield this CDR3. The genes are TRBV12-3 or TRBV12-4 and TRBJ1-5; 8 nucleotides match TRBD1. V trimming: 3 bases; J trimming: 6 bases; junction bases outside the gene matches: 1. The CDR3 runs to 13 residues. The CDR3 here is CASSFDRGQPQHF. The CDR3 coding sequence is TGTGCCAGCAGTTTTGACAGGGGTCAGCCCCAGCATTTT.